Shown below are 23 T cell receptor beta chains from a single sample sequenced in a study of human T cells and chemical hapten exposure. From the RACE reads, TCRdb called clonotypes with MiXCR, one entry per CDR3 protein. The table shows under 120,000 distinct CDR3 sequences, with 9.5% to 11% occurring only once. Described time point: patch test 1, 2 weeks after DPC sensitization. Treatment specified: therapeutic diphenylcyclopropenone sensitization with weekly scalp DPC. Sequenced material: whole blood, taken in connection with sensitization to the hapten diphenylcyclopropenone (DPC). The receptors derive from a woman between 40 and 50 years old with alopecia areata. Some clones in this sample may be carry-over from other donors' samples.

This clonotype was counted at least ten times. The chain is built from TRBV7-9 and TRBJ1-1; tentatively, D is TRBD1 (5 bases). V lost 0 bases, J lost 0 bases, and 11 bases lay in between. Germline V gene data show CDR1 as SEHNR and CDR2 as FQNEAQ (reference sequence). The CDR3 covers 16 residues. CDR3 sequence reads: CASSLAAGTMNTEAFF. The CDR3 DNA is TGTGCCAGCAGCTTAGCGGCAGGGACCATGAACACTGAAGCTTTCTTT.

This clonotype was found a few times. The V call is TRBV12-3 or TRBV12-4, the J call TRBJ2-5; 8 bases are a match to TRBD1. V shed 5 bases and J 7 bases; nucleotides not matched to a gene: 9. This CDR3 contains 14 residues. The CDR3 sequence: CASSVQGVPGTQYF. The CDR3 DNA reads as TGTGCCAGCAGTGTACAGGGGGTCCCGGGGACCCAGTACTTC.

This clonotype was picked up many times. The CDR3 region has the DNA TGTGCCAGCACCCTCGGGGGGAGCAATCAGCCCCAGCATTTT. This gives the protein CASTLGGSNQPQHF. V and J are TRBV28 and TRBJ1-5; D is perhaps TRBD1 (5 bases). CDR1 MDHEN and CDR2 SYDVKM come from the germline V gene. The CDR3 loop spans 14 amino acids. The V gene lost 7 bases and the J gene lost 1 base, with 11 bases spanning the gap.

This clonotype was observed a few times. The chain is built from TRBV9 and TRBJ2-5; D remains unclear. Per the germline V gene, CDR1 is SGDLS and CDR2 is YYNGEE. Trimming cost V 3 bases and J 5 bases, with 8 bases left between them. This CDR3 comprises 12 residues. The DNA of the CDR3 is TGTGCCAGCAGCGCCGTCGGGGAGACCCAGTACTTC. It yields the protein CASSAVGETQYF.

The chain couples TRBV11-2 to TRBJ2-2; no reliable D call. The CDR3 runs 13 residues. CDR1 is SGHAT and CDR2 is FQNNGV in the germline V gene. Trimming removed 5 bases from V and 4 bases from J, with 8 bases in between. The CDR3 nucleotides are TGTGCCAGCAGCCCCCTAGGCACCGGGGAGCTGTTTTTT. The encoded protein is CASSPLGTGELFF.

The rearrangement links TRBV7-8 to TRBJ2-3, with a tentative D call TRBD2 (5 bases). With 2 bases removed from V and 6 bases from J, the gap between germline ends came to 12 bases. Germline V lookup: CDR1 SGHVS, CDR2 FQNEAQ. The CDR3 length is 14 residues. CDR3 sequence (DNA): TGTGCCAGCAGCTTATCCGGGAAGCTGGATACGCAGTATTTT. Translation gives CASSLSGKLDTQYF.

This clonotype was seen at least ten times. The chain recombines TRBV30 with TRBJ1-6; D gene ambiguous. The CDR3 runs 16 residues. The V gene's germline CDR1 is GTSNPN and CDR2 SVGIG (reference sequence). V lost 3 bases to trimming and J lost 7 bases, with 19 bases between them. CDR3: CAWSDLTSVVNSPLHF. CDR3 sequence (DNA): TGTGCCTGGAGCGACCTAACAAGTGTAGTGAATTCACCCCTCCACTTT.

This clonotype was counted ten times or more. This chain uses TRBV4-2 with TRBJ1-3; D not resolved. The CDR3 loop spans 11 amino acids. Trimming shortened V by 8 bases and J by 2 bases, and 4 bases separated the two germline ends. CDR1 LGHNA and CDR2 YNFKEQ come from the germline V gene. The CDR3 is CASAAGNTIYF. The CDR3 bases are TGTGCCAGCGCGGCTGGAAACACCATATATTTT.

This chain uses TRBV13 with TRBJ1-1; D gene uncertain. Trimming took off 0 bases at V and 10 bases at J, with 15 bases between the two ends. The CDR3 has 14 amino acids. Germline CDR1 reads PRHDT; CDR2 reads FYEKMQ (reference sequence). CDR3 sequence reads: CASSLGVVGVGAFF. The CDR3 coding sequence is TGTGCCAGCAGCTTAGGAGTAGTCGGGGTGGGAGCTTTCTTT. Together with reference TRBV13 and TRBJ1-1, the CDR3 gives the full variable domain: AAGVIQSPRHLIKEKRETATLKCYPIPRHDTVYWYQQGPGQDPQFLISFYEKMQSDKGSIPDRFSAQQFSDYHSELNMSSLELGDSALYFCASSLGVVGVGAFFGQGTRLTVV.

This clonotype has a count of ten or more. The chain joins TRBV29-1 to TRBJ1-2; D is ambiguous. This CDR3 has 13 amino acids. V gave up 4 bases and J gave up 4 bases, with 13 bases separating them. Per the germline V gene, CDR1 is SQVTM and CDR2 is ANQGSEA. DNA of the CDR3: TGCAGCGTTGCTTGGAACCGGGGCTATGGCTACACCTTC. Translation gives CSVAWNRGYGYTF. Full variable domain (rest looked up from reference TRBV29-1 and TRBJ1-2): SAVISQKPSRDICQRGTSLTIQCQVDSQVTMMFWYRQQPGQSLTLIATANQGSEATYESGFVIDKFPISRPNLTFSTLTVSNMSPEDSSIYLCSVAWNRGYGYTFGSGTRLTVV.

V gene TRBV18 combines with J gene TRBJ1-3; no reliable D call. The CDR3 length is 14 residues. Germline-derived CDR1 and CDR2 are KGHSH and LQKENI. Trimming cost V 3 bases and J 8 bases, with 14 bases left between them. In DNA, the CDR3 is TGTGCCAGCTCACCGGACGGGGAGGGATACACCATATATTTT. Its protein is CASSPDGEGYTIYF. The complete variable domain, with remaining parts taken from reference TRBV18 and TRBJ1-3, reads NAGVMQNPRHLVRRRGQEARLRCSPMKGHSHVYWYRQLPEEGLKFMVYLQKENIIDESGMPKERFSAEFPKEGPSILRIQQVVRGDSAAYFCASSPDGEGYTIYFGEGSWLTVV.

The sample holds a few counts of this clonotype. This rearrangement joins TRBV12-3 or TRBV12-4 to TRBJ2-7, with D perhaps matching TRBD1 (5 bases). There are 15 residues in the CDR3. V was clipped by 5 bases and J by 2 bases, with 16 bases between them. The DNA for the CDR3 is TGTGCCAGCAGTCTAATGCTACAGGCAGCCTACGAGCAGTACTTC. It translates to CASSLMLQAAYEQYF.

There are a few counts of this clonotype. The chain recombines TRBV11-2 with TRBJ2-7; D might be TRBD2 (5 bases). The CDR3 extends over 14 amino acids. Looked up from germline, CDR1 is SGHAT and CDR2 is FQNNGV. V was cut by 2 bases and J by 6 bases, with 14 bases left in between. The CDR3 DNA follows: TGTGCCAGCAGCTTACCTGGACTTTTATCCGAGCAGTACTTC. Translation: CASSLPGLLSEQYF.

This clonotype was found a few times. This rearrangement joins TRBV7-8 to TRBJ1-1, with D uncertain. This CDR3 has 14 residues. The V end lost 1 base, the J end lost 2 bases, and 8 bases lay between the germline ends. Germline V gene data show CDR1 as SGHVS and CDR2 as FQNEAQ. The CDR3 protein is CASSLDGDNTEAFF. The CDR3 DNA reads TGTGCCAGCAGCTTAGATGGAGATAACACTGAAGCTTTCTTT.

This clonotype was detected many times. The chain carries TRBV28 and TRBJ1-2; D gene uncertain. This CDR3 region has 12 residues. V gave up 5 bases and J gave up 8 bases, with 12 bases separating them. Per germline, CDR1 MDHEN and CDR2 SYDVKM. As DNA, the CDR3 is TGTGCCAGCAGTCCCCTGATAGTCGGCTACACCTTC. Translation gives CASSPLIVGYTF.

This clonotype has more than one count but fewer than ten. This chain connects TRBV4-2 to TRBJ2-7; 9 positions agree with TRBD2. CDR3 length: 13 residues. The germline V gene encodes CDR1 LGHNA and CDR2 YNFKEQ. Unmatched junction bases numbered 7, after V lost 0 bases and J lost 13 bases. CDR3 amino acids: CASSQDRPSGIYF. CDR3 bases: TGTGCCAGCAGCCAAGATCGCCCTAGCGGGATATACTTC.

The table lists this clonotype with a few counts. The chain uses TRBV30 and TRBJ2-4, with TRBD2 as a possible D gene (5 bases). The CDR3 spans 12 residues. V was shortened by 7 bases and J by 6 bases, with 13 bases between the two germline ends. Germline V gene data show CDR1 as GTSNPN and CDR2 as SVGIG (reference sequence). CDR3 in DNA: TGTGCCTTCCAACTAGGAGCAAACATTCAGTACTTC. The encoded protein is CAFQLGANIQYF.

This clonotype was picked up many times. The V call is TRBV30, the J call TRBJ2-4; D is uncertain. V lost 3 bases and J 5 bases, leaving 5 bases between the germline ends. The CDR3 runs to 11 residues. Germline values: CDR1 GTSNPN, CDR2 SVGIG (reference sequence). The CDR3 reads CAWSKQNIQYF. In DNA, the CDR3 is TGTGCCTGGAGCAAGCAAAACATTCAGTACTTC.

This clonotype appeared a few times. The chain is built from TRBV4-3 and TRBJ2-3; 7 positions match TRBD1. The germline gives CDR1 LGHNA, CDR2 YSLEER. This CDR3 spans 15 amino acids. V lost 1 base to trimming and J lost 2 bases; unmatched junction nucleotides: 3. DNA of the CDR3: TGCGCCAGCAGCCAAGCACAGGGGTTCACAGATACGCAGTATTTT. The encoded protein is CASSQAQGFTDTQYF.

This clonotype was seen a handful of times. This chain uses TRBV29-1 with TRBJ2-7; 9 nucleotides agree with TRBD1. The CDR3 runs to 14 residues. V was clipped by 5 bases and J by 3 bases; unmatched bases: 8. Germline values: CDR1 SQVTM, CDR2 ANQGSEA. The CDR3 is CSVSYGTGHYEQYF. CDR3 bases: TGCAGCGTTTCCTACGGGACAGGGCACTACGAGCAGTACTTC.

To note about this clonotype: A read error is possible here, since a much larger clone lies one base away. The chain couples TRBV7-9 to TRBJ1-2; 7 positions match TRBD1. This CDR3 contains 15 residues. The V gene end was trimmed by 8 bases and the J gene end by 4 bases; junction bases not matched to a gene: 13. Looked up from germline, CDR1 is SEHNR and CDR2 is FQNEAQ (reference sequence). Written as DNA, the CDR3 is TGTGCCAGCGGCCAATACCGGGACAGCTTCTATGGCTACACCTTC. It translates to CASGQYRDSFYGYTF. The whole variable domain, filled in from reference TRBV7-9 and TRBJ1-2, reads DTGVSQNPRHKITKRGQNVTFRCDPISEHNRLYWYRQTLGQGPEFLTYFQNEAQLEKSRLLSDRFSAERPKGSFSTLEIQRTEQGDSAMYLCASGQYRDSFYGYTFGSGTRLTVV.

The V call is TRBV6-5, the J call TRBJ2-2; perhaps TRBD1 as D (5 bases). The CDR3 contains 12 residues. Per germline, CDR1 MNHEY and CDR2 SVGAGI. Trimming took off 8 bases at V and 7 bases at J, with 11 bases between the two ends. Here the CDR3 reads CASWGPFGELFF. In DNA form, the CDR3 reads TGTGCCAGCTGGGGCCCTTTCGGGGAGCTGTTTTTT.

This clonotype was detected only a few times. This rearrangement joins TRBV11-3 to TRBJ2-3; D might be TRBD1 (6 bases). This CDR3 is 13 amino acids long. CDR1 is SGHNT and CDR2 is YENEEA in the germline V gene. V was cut by 2 bases and J by 4 bases, with 7 bases left in between. The CDR3 DNA follows: TGTGCCAGCAGCTTATACAGGGCAGATACGCAGTATTTT. Amino acid sequence: CASSLYRADTQYF.